The 12 T cell receptor beta chains below were found in one sample sequenced in a study of T cell responses to AZD1222 COVID-19 vaccine. The repertoire was sequenced with immunoSEQ multiplex PCR; TCRdb's copy has only in-frame clones and lacks some. The sample lists 98,000 or so clones; roughly 90% were seen once. Material: peripheral blood, obtained on day 0 of AZD1222 vaccination. All receptors come from an adult in good health.

The chain is built from TRBV6-6 and TRBJ1-5; D perhaps matches TRBD1 (6 bases). V shed 6 bases and J shed 3 bases, with 12 bases lying between them. The CDR3 runs to 14 residues. Looked up from germline, CDR1 is MNHNY and CDR2 is SVGAGI (reference sequence). This CDR3 reads CASRKQGANQPQHF. The CDR3, as DNA: TGTGCCAGCAGAAAACAGGGAGCCAATCAGCCCCAGCATTTT.

The V and J genes are TRBV6-1 and TRBJ1-1; tentatively, D is TRBD1 (5 bases). Trimming stripped 2 bases from V and 6 bases from J, with 13 bases between. CDR3 length equals 14 residues. Germline CDR1 reads MNHNS; CDR2 reads SASEGT. CDR3 in amino acids: CASSEIRVSPEAFF. The CDR3 DNA reads TGTGCCAGCAGTGAAATCAGGGTCAGCCCTGAAGCTTTCTTT.

The V and J genes are TRBV4-2 and TRBJ2-1; TRBD2 might be the D (7 bases). The CDR3 contains 17 residues. Germline CDR1 LGHNA, CDR2 YNFKEQ. Trimming took 0 bases from V and 6 from J, leaving 18 bases between them. This chain's CDR3 is CASSQDASGGAFNEQFF. The DNA of the CDR3 is TGTGCCAGCAGCCAAGATGCTAGTGGGGGGGCCTTCAATGAGCAGTTCTTC.

V usage is TRBV12-3 or TRBV12-4 and J usage is TRBJ1-1; D gene unclear. The CDR3 is made up of 12 amino acids. Trimming removed 6 bases from V and 11 bases from J, with 16 bases in between. CDR3 in DNA: TGTGCCAGCAGGGAAGGCATGGGGAACGCTTTCTTT. It encodes CASREGMGNAFF.

The V and J genes are TRBV2 and TRBJ2-7; D is uncertain. CDR1 is SNHLY and CDR2 is FYNNEI in the germline V gene. V was pared by 0 bases and J by 5 bases, with 14 bases between. The CDR3 runs 15 residues. The CDR3 DNA reads TGTGCCAGCAGTGAAGCTCTTTCTTTCCAAAACGAGCAGTACTTC. Translated: CASSEALSFQNEQYF. Full variable domain (outside the CDR3, taken from reference TRBV2 and TRBJ2-7): EPEVTQTPSHQVTQMGQEVILRCVPISNHLYFYWYRQILGQKVEFLVSFYNNEISEKSEIFDDQFSVERPDGSNFTLKIRSTKLEDSAMYFCASSEALSFQNEQYFGPGTRLTVT.

This chain links TRBV3-1 (or the pseudogene TRBV3-2) with TRBJ2-1; 7 positions match TRBD1. J gave up 10 bases and V 5 bases, and 5 bases lay outside the gene matches. Germline assignment: CDR1 LGHDT and CDR2 YNNKEL (reference sequence). The CDR3 runs to 12 residues. DNA for the CDR3: TGTGCCAGCAGCTTACAGGGGCGCGAGCAGTTCTTC. This encodes CASSLQGREQFF.

This chain joins TRBV10-3 and TRBJ1-3; a weak D match, TRBD1 (6 bases). Germline CDR1 reads ENHRY; CDR2 reads SYGVKD. Deletions cut 4 bases from V and 0 bases from J, with 13 bases between. There are 16 residues in the CDR3. The chain's CDR3 is CAISGTEPISGNTIYF. CDR3 in DNA: TGTGCCATCAGTGGGACAGAGCCCATCTCTGGAAACACCATATATTTT.

The chain combines TRBV7-3 with TRBJ1-5; 10 nucleotides agree with TRBD1. J lost 2 bases, V lost 6 bases, and 4 bases had no gene match. The length of the CDR3 is 15 residues. Germline V gene lookup returns CDR1 SGHTA and CDR2 FQGTGA. DNA for the CDR3: TGTGCCAGCAGTCGACAGGGGGCTCGCAATCAGCCCCAGCATTTT. Amino acid sequence: CASSRQGARNQPQHF.

V gene TRBV5-1 combines with J gene TRBJ2-7, with 8 bases identical to TRBD1. CDR1 is SGHRS, CDR2 YFSETQ, per germline. The CDR3 consists of 14 residues. Trimming cost V 2 bases and J 3 bases; bases outside gene matches: 4. The CDR3 reads CASSLGDRNYEQYF. The CDR3, as DNA: TGCGCCAGCAGCTTAGGGGACAGGAACTACGAGCAGTACTTC.

The chain has TRBV5-8 and TRBJ2-3, with TRBD2 as a possible D gene (7 bases). V shed 4 bases and J shed 2 bases, with 26 bases lying between them. The germline CDR1 and CDR2 sequences are SGHTS and YDEGEE. The CDR3 has 19 residues. The DNA of the CDR3 is TGTGCCAGCAGCCACGAGGGAAGGTGGGGGGGCCCAGTCACAGATACGCAGTATTTT. Encoded protein: CASSHEGRWGGPVTDTQYF.

J is TRBJ2-3 and V is TRBV7-2; either TRBD1 or TRBD2 may supply D (6 bases each). V gave up 2 bases and J gave up 8 bases, with 8 bases separating them. CDR1 is SGHTA and CDR2 is FQGNSA in the germline V gene. This CDR3 region has 12 residues. CDR3 protein: CASSLTGATQYF. The CDR3 bases are TGTGCCAGCAGCTTAACGGGGGCTACGCAGTATTTT.

This chain connects TRBV7-9 to TRBJ2-2; tentative D call: TRBD1 (5 bases). This CDR3 is built from 15 residues. V shed 1 base and J shed 2 bases, with 8 bases lying between them. Germline V CDR1 and CDR2: SEHNR, FQNEAQ (reference sequence). CDR3 residues: CASSLGGSNTGELFF. The CDR3 DNA reads as TGTGCCAGCAGCTTAGGGGGCAGTAACACCGGGGAGCTGTTTTTT.